The entry below describes one T cell receptor beta chain. This clone was picked up one time. What antigen it recognizes has not been identified. No base-level quality is on record; no much larger clone is a single base apart. This sample is drawn from a study of technical replicates of blood from a few donors (dated by TCRdb to about 2017). Looking up the germline V gene yields CDR1 MNHNS and CDR2 SASEGT. V is trimmed back by 5 bases and J by 4 bases, and the junction contains 8 bases that no gene match accounts for. The cysteine opens and the phenylalanine closes a CDR3 of 15 amino acids. Only the CDR3 part of the read is kept: 45 bases, read in frame from the first base. Library prep was done by the immunoSEQ multiplex PCR assay. Drawn from immuneACCESS, this table holds only the in-frame rearrangements with V and J called that TCRdb kept. Clones are partly lost; checked studies trace under half to an unresolved V gene and leave the rest unexplained. The sample table records tens of thousands of clones; around 94% of these occur just once. Of the sample, under 0.4% is held by the ten largest clones.

The sequence derives from a human donor in good health. Sequencing was performed on T cells isolated from PBMCs. The rearrangement combines TRBV6-1 with TRBJ1-1; TRBD1 lines up with 9 middle nucleotides. The CDR3 in this case is CASSNRGHFGTEAFF. The DNA reads TGTGCCAGCAGTAACAGGGGGCATTTCGGCACTGAAGCTTTCTTT.